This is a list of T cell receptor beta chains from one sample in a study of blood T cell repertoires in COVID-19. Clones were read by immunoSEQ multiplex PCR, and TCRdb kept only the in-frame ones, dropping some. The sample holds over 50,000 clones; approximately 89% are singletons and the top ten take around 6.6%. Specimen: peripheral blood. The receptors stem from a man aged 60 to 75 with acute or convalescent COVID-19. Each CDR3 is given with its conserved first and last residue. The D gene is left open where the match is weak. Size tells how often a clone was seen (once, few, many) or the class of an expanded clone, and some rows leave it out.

DNA: TGTGCGGGGAAGGGGGCGGCTAATGAAAAACTGTTTTTT
CDR3: CAGKGAANEKLFF
size: NA
D: TRBD1
J: TRBJ1-4
V: TRBV2

DNA: TGTGCCAGTAGTATAGGACAGGGAAGGCAGCCCCAGCATTTT
CDR3: CASSIGQGRQPQHF
size: NA
D: TRBD1
J: TRBJ1-5
V: TRBV19

DNA: TGCGCCAGCAGCTTGGCCGTGGGAGGGCCTGACGAGCAGTACTTC
CDR3: CASSLAVGGPDEQYF
size: NA
D: TRBD2
J: TRBJ2-7
V: TRBV5-1

DNA: TGTGCCAGCAGCTGGACTAGGGGGGCAGATACGCAGTATTTT
CDR3: CASSWTRGADTQYF
size: NA
D: NA
J: TRBJ2-3
V: TRBV7-9

DNA: TGCGCCAGCAGCTTGCACAGCAAAAGTGAAAAACTGTTTTTT
CDR3: CASSLHSKSEKLFF
size: NA
D: NA
J: TRBJ1-4
V: TRBV5-1

DNA: TGTGCCAGCAGCTTAGGACAGTTGGTCGCAACTAATGAAAAACTGTTTTTT
CDR3: CASSLGQLVATNEKLFF
size: NA
D: NA
J: TRBJ1-4
V: TRBV11-2

DNA: TGTGCCAGCAGTGAACTTCGGGGAGCCTACGAGCAGTACTTC
CDR3: CASSELRGAYEQYF
size: NA
D: NA
J: TRBJ2-7
V: TRBV6-1

DNA: TGTGCCAGCAGCTTAGGGGGGGACTATGGCTACACCTTC
CDR3: CASSLGGDYGYTF
size: NA
D: NA
J: TRBJ1-2
V: TRBV7-2

DNA: TGTGCCAGCAGCCAAGCCCCCGCGGGACTGGGGAATACGCAGTATTTT
CDR3: CASSQAPAGLGNTQYF
size: NA
D: NA
J: TRBJ2-3
V: TRBV3-1/TRBV3-2

DNA: TGTGCCAGTAGTGGTATAGGACAGATAGGGGCTAACTATGGCTACACCTTC
CDR3: CASSGIGQIGANYGYTF
size: NA
D: NA
J: TRBJ1-2
V: TRBV19

DNA: TGTGCCATCAGTGTTGACAGGGAGTACGGCTACACCTTC
CDR3: CAISVDREYGYTF
size: NA
D: TRBD1
J: TRBJ1-2
V: TRBV10-3

DNA: TGCAGCTCACGGACAGGGTTCCAAGATACGCAGTATTTT
CDR3: CSSRTGFQDTQYF
size: NA
D: TRBD1
J: TRBJ2-3
V: TRBV29-1

DNA: TGTGCCAGTAGCCGTCGAGGGAACACTGAAGCTTTCTTT
CDR3: CASSRRGNTEAFF
size: NA
D: NA
J: TRBJ1-1
V: TRBV19

DNA: TGTGCCAGCAGCTCCGAGCGGGGGGCAAGGAATGAGCAGTTCTTC
CDR3: CASSSERGARNEQFF
size: NA
D: TRBD2
J: TRBJ2-1
V: TRBV5-6

DNA: TGTGCCAGCAGTTCCCCGGACAGGGGCGGCGGCTACACCTTC
CDR3: CASSSPDRGGGYTF
size: NA
D: TRBD1
J: TRBJ1-2
V: TRBV6-6

DNA: TGTGCCAGCAGCCCACGGGACAGAGAGGAAGCTTTCTTT
CDR3: CASSPRDREEAFF
size: NA
D: TRBD1
J: TRBJ1-1
V: TRBV9

DNA: TGTGCCAGTAGTATCGGGATCTCTGGAAACACCATATATTTT
CDR3: CASSIGISGNTIYF
size: NA
D: NA
J: TRBJ1-3
V: TRBV19

DNA: TGTGCCAGTAGTAGAAACAGGGTCGGCTATGGCTACACCTTC
CDR3: CASSRNRVGYGYTF
size: NA
D: NA
J: TRBJ1-2
V: TRBV19

DNA: TGTGCCAGCAGTGGTCCTAGCGGGGGCAACAATGAGCAGTTCTTC
CDR3: CASSGPSGGNNEQFF
size: NA
D: TRBD2
J: TRBJ2-1
V: TRBV6-2/TRBV6-3

DNA: TGTGCCAGCAATGAAAAGGCTCAAGGGGTCGGGGAGACCCAGTACTTC
CDR3: CASNEKAQGVGETQYF
size: NA
D: NA
J: TRBJ2-5
V: TRBV6-1

DNA: TGTGCCAGCAGCCGCCTGAGGAATGAGCAGTTCTTC
CDR3: CASSRLRNEQFF
size: NA
D: NA
J: TRBJ2-1
V: TRBV7-2

DNA: TGTGCCAGCTCACCATCCTACAGCACTGAAGCTTTCTTT
CDR3: CASSPSYSTEAFF
size: NA
D: NA
J: TRBJ1-1
V: TRBV18

DNA: TGCGCCAGCAGCTTGGGCCCCTATAGCGGGGGGGCCTTAGCAGATACGCAGTATTTT
CDR3: CASSLGPYSGGALADTQYF
size: NA
D: TRBD2
J: TRBJ2-3
V: TRBV5-1

DNA: TGTGCCAGCAGTGGGCAGTATTCCAATCAGCCCCAGCATTTT
CDR3: CASSGQYSNQPQHF
size: NA
D: NA
J: TRBJ1-5
V: TRBV6-2/TRBV6-3

DNA: TGTGCCTGGAGTTATACTAGAGGCGAGCAGTACTTC
CDR3: CAWSYTRGEQYF
size: NA
D: NA
J: TRBJ2-7
V: TRBV30

DNA: TGCGCCAGCAGCGGGGGCCCCGACAGGGAACCCTATGGCTACACCTTC
CDR3: CASSGGPDREPYGYTF
size: once
D: TRBD1
J: TRBJ1-2
V: TRBV5-1

DNA: TGTGCCAGCAGTGAGTCCGGGACAGGGATCTACGAGCAGTACTTC
CDR3: CASSESGTGIYEQYF
size: NA
D: TRBD1
J: TRBJ2-7
V: TRBV6-1

DNA: TGTGCCAGCAGCGACACCCAGGGAAGCAATCAGCCCCAGCATTTT
CDR3: CASSDTQGSNQPQHF
size: NA
D: NA
J: TRBJ1-5
V: TRBV6-2/TRBV6-3

DNA: TGTGCCACCAGTGCGCAGGGAGGTGGCTACACCTTC
CDR3: CATSAQGGGYTF
size: NA
D: NA
J: TRBJ1-2
V: TRBV24-1

DNA: TGTGCCTGGAGTGCCGGGACAGGGATTAATGAAAAACTGTTTTTT
CDR3: CAWSAGTGINEKLFF
size: NA
D: TRBD1
J: TRBJ1-4
V: TRBV30

DNA: TGTGCCAGCTTGACGACTTTAAACACCGGGGAGCTGTTTTTT
CDR3: CASLTTLNTGELFF
size: NA
D: NA
J: TRBJ2-2
V: TRBV27

DNA: TGTGCCAGCAGTTACAACACAGACCCCCCGAACACTGAAGCTTTCTTT
CDR3: CASSYNTDPPNTEAFF
size: once
D: NA
J: TRBJ1-1
V: TRBV6-2/TRBV6-3

DNA: TGTGCCAGCAGTGAAGGTAGCGGGCTGGAGACCCAGTACTTC
CDR3: CASSEGSGLETQYF
size: NA
D: TRBD2
J: TRBJ2-5
V: TRBV6-1

DNA: TGTGCCAGCAGTGAAATACCGGGAGGGGCCGATGGCTACACCTTC
CDR3: CASSEIPGGADGYTF
size: NA
D: NA
J: TRBJ1-2
V: TRBV2

DNA: TGTGCCAGCAGCTTGGTGGGACAGGTGAACACTGAAGCTTTCTTT
CDR3: CASSLVGQVNTEAFF
size: NA
D: TRBD1
J: TRBJ1-1
V: TRBV5-8

DNA: TGTGCCACCAGTGATTTCTTGGCCAATCAGCCCCAGCATTTT
CDR3: CATSDFLANQPQHF
size: NA
D: NA
J: TRBJ1-5
V: TRBV24-1

DNA: TGTGCCAGCAGCTTGCCGTCTATGGAAAAACTGTTTTTT
CDR3: CASSLPSMEKLFF
size: once
D: NA
J: TRBJ1-4
V: TRBV5-6

DNA: TGTGCCAGCAGCGCCGACAAAGAGACCCAGTACTTC
CDR3: CASSADKETQYF
size: NA
D: NA
J: TRBJ2-5
V: TRBV7-9

DNA: TGTGCCAGTATGGCCAACTATGGCTACACCTTC
CDR3: CASMANYGYTF
size: NA
D: NA
J: TRBJ1-2
V: TRBV19

DNA: TGTGCCAGCAGCCCCCCCCGGACAGGTTTCTATGGCTACACCTTC
CDR3: CASSPPRTGFYGYTF
size: NA
D: TRBD1
J: TRBJ1-2
V: TRBV5-6

DNA: TGTGCCAGCAGCCAAGTGCCCTCAGGGTCGGGTGGCTACACCTTC
CDR3: CASSQVPSGSGGYTF
size: NA
D: NA
J: TRBJ1-2
V: TRBV14